This T cell receptor beta chain appears in the sequencing data of a study of blood T cell repertoires in COVID-19. Study overall: Some COVID-19 samples were acute and others convalescent; all came from the United States, Italy and Spain. Sources were T cells, B-cell-depleted T cells, or PBMCs; the material itself was cDNA or gDNA.

Original analysis: It was from reference gene primer amplification that nucleated cell counts were estimated. Profiling relied on immunoSEQ multiplex PCR, and the TCRdb table lists in-frame clones only, not all of them. V, J and clone size are those of that table, while D and trimming were read from the DNA. The sample gives about 59,000 clones, around 79% of which show up once; around a tenth is in the top ten. The junction had 13 bases not matched to a gene; V was cut back by 10 bases and J by 0 bases. The CDR3 consists of 17 residues. CDR1 is SEHNR, CDR2 FQNEAQ, per germline (reference sequence). This rearrangement joins TRBV7-9 to TRBJ2-3, with TRBD2 identical over 10 bases. Sequenced sample: peripheral blood. The sequence was obtained from a human donor in a cohort sampled during active COVID-19. This CDR3 is CAMGVGTSGTSTDTQYF. The CDR3 bases are TGTGCCATGGGCGTAGGTACTAGCGGGACTAGCACAGATACGCAGTATTTT.